Listed here are 27 T cell receptor beta chains from one sample, sequenced in a study of blood T cell repertoires in COVID-19. The assay was immunoSEQ multiplex PCR, and TCRdb's table has in-frame clones only and misses some. The top ten clones hold 1.5% to 2% of a sample with roughly 400,000 clones, around 92% of them seen once. The sample comprised PBMCs or T cells enriched from blood (not recorded which). These receptors all stem from a woman in her 30s who had recovered from COVID-19.

V is TRBV18 and J is TRBJ1-1; D is perhaps TRBD1 (6 bases). CDR3 size: 14 residues. V gave up 10 bases and J gave up 0 bases, with 15 bases separating them. Germline loops: CDR1 KGHSH, CDR2 LQKENI. The CDR3 region has the DNA TGTGCCACCACAGACCAGGGGATGAACACTGAAGCTTTCTTT. Translation gives CATTDQGMNTEAFF.

The chain links TRBV7-2 to TRBJ1-6; D perhaps matches TRBD1 (5 bases). Germline loops: CDR1 SGHTA, CDR2 FQGNSA. The CDR3 extends over 15 amino acids. Trimming removed 6 bases at V and 6 bases at J, with 15 bases between. The CDR3 spells CASRLTAGGNSPLHF. The CDR3 DNA sequence: TGTGCCAGCAGGCTGACAGCGGGGGGTAATTCACCCCTCCACTTT.

As concerns this clone: One end of the junction fails to match germline, which may point to a read error. The rearrangement uses TRBV2 and TRBJ1-1, with TRBD1 matching 10 bases. The CDR3 sequence is 14 residues long. Germline V CDR1 and CDR2: SNHLY, FYNNEI. CDR3 DNA: TGTGCCAGCAGTGAGTACCTCGGGACAGGGGATAATCTCTTT. Translated, it gives CASSEYLGTGDNLF.

This clone was found once. The V and J genes are TRBV5-1 and TRBJ2-3, with D maybe TRBD2 (6 bases). CDR1 SGHRS and CDR2 YFSETQ come from the germline V gene. CDR3 length: 16 residues. Trimming cost V 6 bases and J 1 base, with 18 bases left between them. This CDR3 reads CASTARDSKGTDTQYF. The CDR3 DNA reads as TGCGCCAGCACCGCCCGGGACTCCAAAGGCACAGATACGCAGTATTTT.

CDR3 sequence reads: CASISNRLSYEQYF. CDR3 sequence (DNA): TGTGCCAGCATTTCCAATAGACTGAGCTACGAGCAGTACTTC. V gene TRBV6-5 combines with J gene TRBJ2-7; D not certain. V was cut by 7 bases and J by 3 bases, with 16 bases left in between. Per germline, CDR1 MNHEY and CDR2 SVGAGI. CDR3 length equals 14 residues.

The CDR3 DNA reads as TGTGCCAGCAGCCAAGGGACTAGCGGGAGATCCAATGAGCAGTTCTTC. This encodes CASSQGTSGRSNEQFF. The chain joins TRBV3-1 (or the pseudogene TRBV3-2) to TRBJ2-1, with 13 bases aligning to TRBD2. J lost 6 bases, V lost 1 base, and 3 bases had no gene match. Germline V CDR1 and CDR2: LGHDT, YNNKEL (reference sequence). The CDR3 contains 16 residues.

This clone was picked up one time. The chain has TRBV7-2 and TRBJ2-1; 11 bases fit TRBD1. Germline assignment: CDR1 SGHTA and CDR2 FQGNSA. The V gene end was trimmed by 5 bases and the J gene end by 8 bases; junction bases not matched to a gene: 5. The CDR3 spans 14 residues. As DNA, the CDR3 is TGTGCCAGCAGCCCGGACAGGGGGCAGGATGAGCAGTTCTTC. As protein: CASSPDRGQDEQFF. Filled out from reference TRBV7-2 and TRBJ2-1, the complete variable domain reads GAGVSQSPSNKVTEKGKDVELRCDPISGHTALYWYRQSLGQGLEFLIYFQGNSAPDKSGLPSDRFSAERTGGSVSTLTIQRTQQEDSAVYLCASSPDRGQDEQFFGPGTRLTVL.

V and J are TRBV27 and TRBJ2-7, with D maybe TRBD1 (5 bases). V shed 7 bases and J shed 5 bases, with 15 bases lying between them. The CDR3 contains 13 residues. Germline CDR1 and CDR2: MNHEY and SMNVEV (reference sequence). The CDR3 DNA follows: TGTGCCAGCATGTACCAGGGTGGTGACGAGCAGTACTTC. It specifies CASMYQGGDEQYF.

The chain uses TRBV10-2 and TRBJ1-1; D possibly corresponds to TRBD1 (6 bases). V was cut by 3 bases and J by 4 bases, with 12 bases left in between. The germline gives CDR1 WSHSY, CDR2 SAAADI. This CDR3 is built from 14 residues. The CDR3: CASSDRGISTEAFF. The CDR3 nucleotides read TGCGCCAGCAGTGACAGGGGTATAAGCACTGAAGCTTTCTTT.

The CDR3 DNA follows: TGTGCCAGCCGGCCGGGAACCTACAATGAGCAGTTCTTC. Protein sequence: CASRPGTYNEQFF. The gene calls are TRBV2 and TRBJ2-1, with a possible D match to TRBD2 (5 bases). With 8 bases removed from V and 2 bases from J, the gap between germline ends came to 10 bases. The CDR3 loop spans 13 amino acids. Germline V gene data show CDR1 as SNHLY and CDR2 as FYNNEI.

The rearrangement joins TRBV2 to TRBJ2-7, with 7 bases that match TRBD1. Germline V gives CDR1 SNHLY, CDR2 FYNNEI. With 4 bases clipped from V and 5 bases from J, the junction kept 11 bases outside the gene matches. The CDR3 has 15 amino acids. DNA for the CDR3: TGTGCCAGCAGTGTTGGAACAGGGGATGTCAACGAGCAGTACTTC. This translates into CASSVGTGDVNEQYF.

The chain uses TRBV28 and TRBJ2-2; 14 nucleotides line up with TRBD2. The trim removed 4 bases at V and 5 bases at J, leaving 3 bases unmatched. This CDR3 comprises 16 residues. CDR1 is MDHEN and CDR2 is SYDVKM in the germline V gene. CDR3 in DNA: TGTGCCAGCAGTTCCGGACTAGCGGGAGGTACCGGGGAGCTGTTTTTT. Its translation is CASSSGLAGGTGELFF. Together with reference TRBV28 and TRBJ2-2, the CDR3 gives the full variable domain: DVKVTQSSRYLVKRTGEKVFLECVQDMDHENMFWYRQDPGLGLRLIYFSYDVKMKEKGDIPEGYSVSREKKERFSLILESASTNQTSMYLCASSSGLAGGTGELFFGEGSRLTVL.

This chain uses TRBV10-3 with TRBJ1-2; the D gene is possibly TRBD1 (6 bases). The germline V gene has CDR1 ENHRY and CDR2 SYGVKD. V was shortened by 6 bases and J by 4 bases, with 12 bases between the two germline ends. The CDR3 is 13 amino acids. The CDR3 bases are TGTGCCATCAGGGCTGACAGGACCTATGGCTACACCTTC. This gives the protein CAIRADRTYGYTF.

This chain uses TRBV9 with TRBJ1-3, with 7 bases matching TRBD1. Looked up from germline, CDR1 is SGDLS and CDR2 is YYNGEE. V lost 6 bases, J lost 2 bases, and 5 bases stayed unmatched. The CDR3 is 14 amino acids. The CDR3 region is CASTTGATGNTIYF. The CDR3, as DNA: TGTGCCAGCACCACAGGGGCAACTGGAAACACCATATATTTT. The variable domain in full, completed from reference TRBV9 and TRBJ1-3, reads DSGVTQTPKHLITATGQRVTLRCSPRSGDLSVYWYQQSLDQGLQFLIQYYNGEERAKGNILERFSAQQFPDLHSELNLSSLELGDSALYFCASTTGATGNTIYFGEGSWLTVV.

The genes are TRBV7-8 and TRBJ1-1, with a possible D match to TRBD1 (5 bases). V lost 5 bases, J lost 2 bases, and 9 bases lay in between. CDR3 size: 13 residues. Germline values: CDR1 SGHVS, CDR2 FQNEAQ. CDR3 coding DNA: TGTGCCAGCAGCGCAGACAGAAACACTGAAGCTTTCTTT. Translation: CASSADRNTEAFF.

The J gene is TRBJ1-2, the V gene TRBV19; no clear D gene. The CDR3 runs to 13 residues. Trimming took off 4 bases at V and 3 bases at J, with 9 bases between the two ends. CDR1 and CDR2 (germline): LNHDA, SQIVND (reference sequence). CDR3 amino acids: CASSRGGDYGYTF. CDR3 coding DNA: TGTGCCAGTAGTAGGGGAGGAGACTATGGCTACACCTTC.

V usage is TRBV29-1 and J usage is TRBJ2-2, with D possibly being TRBD2 (5 bases). V was pared by 4 bases and J by 0 bases, with 12 bases between. CDR1 is SQVTM, CDR2 ANQGSEA, per germline. This CDR3 is 15 amino acids long. Written as DNA, the CDR3 is TGCAGCGTTGTCCTCCGCGGGCCGAACACCGGGGAGCTGTTTTTT. Protein: CSVVLRGPNTGELFF.

This chain connects TRBV7-9 to TRBJ1-2; the match to TRBD1 covers 9 bases. V lost 10 bases to trimming and J lost 6 bases; unmatched junction nucleotides: 6. The CDR3 contains 12 residues. Germline assignment: CDR1 SEHNR and CDR2 FQNEAQ (reference sequence). The CDR3 protein is CAITGTGHGYTF. CDR3 sequence (DNA): TGTGCCATTACCGGGACAGGGCATGGCTACACCTTC.

The rearrangement links TRBV19 to TRBJ2-3; possible D gene TRBD1, 5 bases. The CDR3 covers 15 residues. Germline loops: CDR1 LNHDA, CDR2 SQIVND (reference sequence). Deletions cut 3 bases from V and 5 bases from J, with 15 bases between. DNA for the CDR3: TGTGCCAGTAGTATTCGCAGGGCCGGTAGAGATACGCAGTATTTT. The encoded protein is CASSIRRAGRDTQYF.

This chain links TRBV20-1 with TRBJ1-1; D remains ambiguous. Germline values: CDR1 DFQATT, CDR2 SNEGSKA (reference sequence). This CDR3 has 14 residues. V was trimmed by 3 bases and J by 0 bases, leaving 11 bases between them. Here the CDR3 DNA reads TGCAGTGCTAGTAGTTACAGCATGAACACTGAAGCTTTCTTT. Protein product: CSASSYSMNTEAFF.

This rearrangement joins TRBV5-1 to TRBJ1-2; 7 nucleotides agree with TRBD1. CDR1 is SGHRS and CDR2 is YFSETQ in the germline V gene. The trim removed 4 bases at V and 7 bases at J, leaving 7 bases unmatched. This CDR3 comprises 13 residues. The CDR3 region has the DNA TGCGCCAGCAGCAAGGCCACAGGGGCTGGCTACACCTTC. It specifies CASSKATGAGYTF.

Of note for this clone: Other DNA variants within this sample encode the same CDR3. The chain couples TRBV24-1 to TRBJ1-1; D possibly corresponds to TRBD1 (5 bases). Germline V gene data show CDR1 as KGHDR and CDR2 as SFDVKD. V lost 4 bases, J lost 0 bases, and 5 bases lay in between. The CDR3 is made up of 13 amino acids. Written as DNA, the CDR3 is TGTGCCACCAGTGAGGGGCTGAACACTGAAGCTTTCTTT. Translated: CATSEGLNTEAFF.

The chain combines TRBV30 with TRBJ1-4; D not certain. Germline CDR1 reads GTSNPN; CDR2 reads SVGIG (reference sequence). The CDR3 has 14 residues. The V gene lost 3 bases and the J gene lost 5 bases, with 13 bases spanning the gap. CDR3 protein: CAWRGWRGNEKLFF. The CDR3 nucleotides are TGTGCCTGGAGGGGTTGGAGAGGAAATGAAAAACTGTTTTTT.

The V gene is TRBV7-9, the J gene TRBJ1-6; 7 bases are shared with TRBD1. Germline CDR1 is SEHNR and CDR2 is FQNEAQ (reference sequence). The CDR3 is 14 amino acids. With 5 bases clipped from V and 6 bases from J, the junction kept 4 bases outside the gene matches. The DNA for the CDR3 is TGTGCCAGCAGCCTGACAGGGCTTAATTCACCCCTCCACTTT. Translating gives CASSLTGLNSPLHF.

The V and J genes are TRBV5-1 and TRBJ2-2, with TRBD2 matching 15 bases. The CDR3 length is 18 residues. V was clipped by 4 bases and J by 4 bases; unmatched bases: 8. Germline-derived CDR1 and CDR2 are SGHRS and YFSETQ. This chain's CDR3 is CASSNGLAGGPVTGELFF. The CDR3 nucleotides read TGCGCCAGCAGCAACGGACTAGCGGGAGGGCCAGTCACCGGGGAGCTGTTTTTT. The full variable domain, in which reference TRBV5-1 and TRBJ2-2 provide the parts outside the CDR3, is KAGVTQTPRYLIKTRGQQVTLSCSPISGHRSVSWYQQTPGQGLQFLFEYFSETQRNKGNFPGRFSGRQFSNSRSEMNVSTLELGDSALYLCASSNGLAGGPVTGELFFGEGSRLTVL.

The rearrangement links TRBV28 to TRBJ2-4; a possible D gene is TRBD2 (5 bases). Trimming removed 6 bases from V and 3 bases from J, with 18 bases in between. The germline V gene encodes CDR1 MDHEN and CDR2 SYDVKM. CDR3 length equals 16 residues. The DNA of the CDR3 is TGTGCCAGCAGCTTCCCCGGCGGGCTCCTCAAAAACATTCAGTACTTC. Encoded protein: CASSFPGGLLKNIQYF.

The table lists this clone with a count of one. V usage is TRBV19 and J usage is TRBJ1-2, with D uncertain. This CDR3 is 15 amino acids long. Between the trimmed V and J ends, which lost 4 bases and 7 bases, there was a span of 19 bases. Germline V gene sequence: CDR1 LNHDA, CDR2 SQIVND (reference sequence). The CDR3 protein is CASSTSWTTVSGYTF. The CDR3 DNA follows: TGTGCCAGTAGTACTAGTTGGACTACAGTGTCTGGCTACACCTTC.